This TCR beta chain was recovered during a study of OX40 agonist ivuxolimab in advanced cancers. About the full investigation: The costimulatory receptor OX40 (CD134) was targeted by ivuxolimab, a fully human IgG2 agonistic monoclonal antibody. Intravenous ivuxolimab was administered to patients every 2 weeks at six dose levels: 0.01, 0.1, 0.3, 1.5, 3 and 10 mg/kg. In the dose-escalation cohort, around four fifths of patients were male, and the mean age was roughly 56 years with a range of about 20 to 90. The purpose of peripheral TCRbeta sequencing was to test whether ivuxolimab changed TCR sequence diversity and led to clonal T-cell expansion. Of the approximately 50 dose-escalation patients, hepatocellular carcinoma was present in roughly 19, melanoma in approximately 15, renal cell carcinoma in 9 and head and neck cancer in 9. Partial responses occurred in three dose-escalation patients: two with cutaneous melanoma and one with hepatocellular carcinoma. The monotherapy dose-escalation portion (N ≈ 57 patients) of the phase I ivuxolimab trial is reported in the paper. Prior anti-PD-1, anti-PD-L1 or anti-CTLA-4 therapy was permitted, and checkpoint inhibitors had been received by roughly 42% of dose-escalation patients.

Notes on this clone: What this receptor recognizes is not known. No clone much larger than this one lies a single base away; base qualities are absent.

Study-wide findings and limitations: Antigen specificity was not determined for the clonally expanded peripheral T cells. At doses of 0.1 to 3.0 mg/kg, clonal expansion of both CD4+ and CD8+ blood T cells was observed from baseline to week 6. On average, CD8+ T cells showed more expanded clones than CD4+ T cells after ivuxolimab. In partial responders in the 0.1-3.0 mg/kg groups, normalized peripheral clonal expansion was found to be among the lowest, especially among CD8+ T cells. Low levels of normalized T-cell clonal expansion were also seen in some patients who did not respond.

The CDR3 spans 15 residues, from the cysteine through the phenylalanine. CDR3 DNA is the only sequence kept; it has 45 bases, read in frame from the first base. For CDR1 and CDR2, the germline V gene (reference sequence) lists PRHDT and FYEKMQ. Trimming costs V 5 bases and J 1 base, and their ends lie 14 bases apart. The trial excluded patients who had a history of autoimmune disease or who were on systemic immunosuppression. In every dose cohort, peripheral blood was drawn for TCR sequencing at baseline, cycle 4 day 1, and cycle 7 day 1. Samples were obtained from an open-label, multicenter, first-in-human phase I dose-escalation trial of ivuxolimab. Adults with locally advanced or metastatic melanoma, renal cell carcinoma, hepatocellular carcinoma or head and neck squamous cell carcinoma were enrolled in the trial. Before TCR sequencing, CD4+ and CD8+ T cells were separately sorted from peripheral blood.

To sequence the TCRbeta CDR3 region, genomic DNA was isolated from the sorted cells. TCRbeta CDR3 regions were sequenced using the immunoSEQ Assay. As stored in TCRdb, this immuneACCESS dataset retains in-frame rearrangements with V and J assigned. A fraction of the clones does not appear; measured against another copy, unresolved V genes explain less than half of the discrepancy, and the remainder lacks a known reason. Recorded for this sample are tens of thousands of clones; approximately 80% of them occurred a single time. The top ten hold about 4.8% of the sample. This specimen was CD4+ or CD8+ T cells sorted from blood, taken in a trial of the OX40 agonist ivuxolimab. This sequence originates from an adult with an advanced solid tumor such as melanoma, head and neck, liver or kidney cancer. The receptor chain draws on TRBV13 and TRBJ1-1, with the D gene too uncertain to name. CDR3 protein: CASSPRQEPNTEAFF. The nucleotide sequence reads as follows: TGTGCCAGCAGCCCCCGACAAGAACCGAACACTGAAGCTTTCTTT.